Included here is one TCR beta chain sequence, with context. The data stem from a study of technical replicates of blood from a few donors. V gave up 5 bases and J gave up 4 bases; unmatched junction bases: 8. The CDR3 has 15 amino acids. Germline loops: CDR1 MNHEY, CDR2 SVGAGI. TCRdb's copy holds only in-frame clones and misses some; the assay was immunoSEQ multiplex PCR. This sample has around 83,000 clones, with roughly 92% found just once. The rearrangement uses TRBV6-5 and TRBJ2-7, with 10 bases aligning to TRBD2. The source of this sequence is a human donor in good health. The specimen sequenced was T cells isolated from PBMCs. CDR3 loop: CASSLLAGSPYEQYF. As DNA, the CDR3 is TGTGCCAGCAGTCTACTAGCGGGGAGTCCGTACGAGCAGTACTTC.